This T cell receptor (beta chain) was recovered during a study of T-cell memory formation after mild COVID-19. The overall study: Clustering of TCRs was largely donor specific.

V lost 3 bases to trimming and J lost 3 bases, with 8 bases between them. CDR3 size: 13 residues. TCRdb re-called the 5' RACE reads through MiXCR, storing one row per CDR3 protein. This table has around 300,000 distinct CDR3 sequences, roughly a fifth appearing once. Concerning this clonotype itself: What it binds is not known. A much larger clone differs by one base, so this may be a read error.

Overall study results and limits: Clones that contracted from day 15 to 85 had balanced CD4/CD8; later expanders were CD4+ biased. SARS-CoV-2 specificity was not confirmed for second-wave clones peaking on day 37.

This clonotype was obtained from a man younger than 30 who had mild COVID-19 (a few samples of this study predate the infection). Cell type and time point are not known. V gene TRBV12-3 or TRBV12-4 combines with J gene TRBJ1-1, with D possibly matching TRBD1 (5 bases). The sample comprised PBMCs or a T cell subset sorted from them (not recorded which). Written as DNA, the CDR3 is TGTGCCAGCAGTTTTGAGGGGTACACTGAAGCTTTCTTT. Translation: CASSFEGYTEAFF.